What follows are 24 T cell receptor beta chains derived from one specimen sequenced in a study of shared clonotypes between healthy human individuals. The method was immunoSEQ multiplex PCR; TCRdb's version includes in-frame clones alone and lacks a portion of them. The sample holds 2.5 million or so clones, 90% to 95% seen once. Sequenced input: naive CD4+ T cells sorted from blood. Subset: CD45RA+ positively selected. The receptors here all came from a man between 18 and 29 years old in good health.

As concerns this clone: At the DNA level, this CDR3 is encoded by other sequences in the same sample as well. The J gene is TRBJ2-1, the V gene TRBV15, with D maybe TRBD1 (7 bases). Between the trimmed V and J ends, which lost 4 bases and 1 base, there was a span of 14 bases. Germline values: CDR1 LNHNV, CDR2 YYDKDF (reference sequence). The CDR3 sequence is 16 residues long. CDR3 sequence: CATSKSGGSSYNEQFF. CDR3 DNA: TGTGCCACCAGCAAATCAGGGGGGTCGTCCTACAATGAGCAGTTCTTC.

This chain joins TRBV21-1 and TRBJ2-5; TRBD2, the table's D call, lacks a check against the DNA. TRBV21-1 is a known pseudogene. CDR3 size: 22 residues. The CDR3 loop is CASTVGGPGTSGSDEGQETQYF. The CDR3 DNA sequence: TGTGCCAGCACCGTAGGGGGACCGGGGACTAGCGGGAGTGACGAGGGGCAAGAGACCCAGTACTTC.

This chain uses TRBV5-4 with TRBJ2-1; TRBD1 agrees at 9 bases. After removal of 3 bases from V and 5 bases from J, the junction contained 12 bases not matched to a gene. The CDR3 has 17 residues. CDR1 and CDR2 from the germline V gene are SGHNT and YYREEE (reference sequence). The CDR3: CASSSKSGTGMNNEQFF. The CDR3, as DNA: TGTGCCAGCAGCTCGAAGAGTGGGACAGGGATGAACAATGAGCAGTTCTTC.

In this sample, this clone turned up a few times. V is TRBV5-4 and J is TRBJ1-5, with D tentatively TRBD1 (5 bases). In germline, CDR1 is SGHNT, CDR2 YYREEE (reference sequence). V gave up 2 bases and J gave up 0 bases, with 9 bases separating them. The CDR3 totals 15 residues. In DNA, the CDR3 is TGTGCCAGCAGCTTAACAGGAGATAGCAATCAGCCCCAGCATTTT. The encoded protein is CASSLTGDSNQPQHF. Supplemented by reference TRBV5-4 and TRBJ1-5, the full variable domain reads ETGVTQSPTHLIKTRGQQVTLRCSSQSGHNTVSWYQQALGQGPQFIFQYYREEENGRGNFPPRFSGLQFPNYSSELNVNALELDDSALYLCASSLTGDSNQPQHFGDGTRLSIL.

The gene calls are TRBV29-1 and TRBJ2-7; 9 nucleotides line up with TRBD2. The CDR3 runs 14 residues. Germline loops: CDR1 SQVTM, CDR2 ANQGSEA. Trimming cost V 2 bases and J 0 bases; bases outside gene matches: 2. The CDR3 region is CSVEKAGGSYEQYF. CDR3 coding DNA: TGCAGCGTTGAAAAAGCGGGGGGCTCCTACGAGCAGTACTTC.

The genes are TRBV2 and TRBJ1-3; D is possibly TRBD1 (6 bases). The CDR3 consists of 13 residues. CDR1 and CDR2 from the germline V gene are SNHLY and FYNNEI. The V and J ends lost 4 bases and 4 bases respectively, with 8 bases between them. This chain's CDR3 is CASSADSGNTIYF. The CDR3 DNA is TGTGCCAGCAGTGCGGACAGCGGAAACACCATATATTTT.

The chain has TRBV4-3 and TRBJ2-1; D is undetermined. The CDR3 sequence is 12 residues long. V dropped 2 bases and J dropped 9 bases, with 8 bases sitting between them. The germline V gene encodes CDR1 LGHNA and CDR2 YSLEER. CDR3 nucleotides: TGCGCCAGCAGCCAACCGAGCAGTGAGCAGTTCTTC. Protein sequence: CASSQPSSEQFF.

The chain recombines TRBV4-2 with TRBJ2-5; D might be TRBD1 (6 bases). The ends were cut back, 0 bases at V and 7 bases at J, with 12 bases in the middle. Germline lookup yields CDR1 LGHNA and CDR2 YNFKEQ. The CDR3 is 14 residues long. The DNA of the CDR3 is TGTGCCAGCAGCCAAGATCAGGGGTTAGGGACCCAGTACTTC. Protein product: CASSQDQGLGTQYF.

The chain has TRBV4-1 and TRBJ2-7; D uncertain. This CDR3 comprises 18 residues. The germline V and J ends were trimmed by 0 bases and 6 bases, with 24 bases remaining between them. Per the germline V gene, CDR1 is MGHRA and CDR2 is YSYEKL. The CDR3 region is CASSQETVERRVTSEQYF. CDR3 in DNA: TGCGCCAGCAGCCAAGAGACTGTAGAGAGACGGGTAACCTCCGAGCAGTACTTC.

The J gene is TRBJ2-5, the V gene TRBV18; tentatively, D is TRBD1 (5 bases). CDR1 KGHSH and CDR2 LQKENI come from the germline V gene. V lost 0 bases and J 5 bases, leaving 10 bases between the germline ends. CDR3 length equals 14 residues. The CDR3 reads CASSPPLGLETQYF. DNA for the CDR3: TGTGCCAGCTCACCACCGTTGGGGCTGGAGACCCAGTACTTC.

The chain employs TRBV5-1 and TRBJ2-3, with TRBD2 matching over 8 bases. The CDR3 extends over 16 amino acids. The V gene's germline CDR1 is SGHRS and CDR2 YFSETQ. With 0 bases clipped from V and 4 bases from J, the junction kept 7 bases outside the gene matches. CDR3 DNA: TGCGCCAGCAGCTTGGATGCGGGAGGCATCCCAGATACGCAGTATTTT. Its protein product is CASSLDAGGIPDTQYF. The full variable domain, in which reference TRBV5-1 and TRBJ2-3 provide the parts outside the CDR3, is KAGVTQTPRYLIKTRGQQVTLSCSPISGHRSVSWYQQTPGQGLQFLFEYFSETQRNKGNFPGRFSGRQFSNSRSEMNVSTLELGDSALYLCASSLDAGGIPDTQYFGPGTRLTVL.

The rearrangement joins TRBV6-1 to TRBJ1-2; 7 bases map to TRBD1. V dropped 6 bases and J dropped 5; count of bases not matched to a gene: 12. There are 15 residues in the CDR3. Germline V gene data show CDR1 as MNHNS and CDR2 as SASEGT. DNA of the CDR3: TGTGCCAGCAGCAAAACCCAGGGACAGAATTATGGCTACACCTTC. It yields the protein CASSKTQGQNYGYTF.

The V call is TRBV7-9, the J call TRBJ2-7; possible D gene TRBD1, 7 bases. This CDR3 is built from 18 residues. CDR1 is SEHNR and CDR2 is FQNEAQ in the germline V gene (reference sequence). Deletions cut 1 base from V and 0 bases from J, with 19 bases between. CDR3 in amino acids: CASSLDGARGAVSYEQYF. CDR3 coding DNA: TGTGCCAGCAGCTTAGACGGAGCCAGGGGGGCGGTCTCCTACGAGCAGTACTTC.

This clone has a single count. The same CDR3 can be traced to other DNA sequences in this sample. The chain employs TRBV9 and TRBJ2-5, with D possibly called TRBD1 or TRBD2 (5 bases each). This CDR3 spans 15 amino acids. Germline CDR1 SGDLS, CDR2 YYNGEE. V was clipped by 0 bases and J by 4 bases, with 13 bases between them. The DNA of the CDR3 is TGTGCCAGCAGCGTAGACCCAGTTGGGGGAGAGACCCAGTACTTC. Residues: CASSVDPVGGETQYF.

This clone has just one count. The chain links TRBV7-9 to TRBJ2-7, with no clear D. The CDR3 contains 13 residues. Germline values: CDR1 SEHNR, CDR2 FQNEAQ (reference sequence). The V end lost 5 bases, the J end lost 2 bases, and 10 bases lay between the germline ends. CDR3 residues: CASSPGPPYEQYF. DNA of the CDR3: TGTGCCAGCAGCCCAGGCCCGCCCTACGAGCAGTACTTC.

This rearrangement joins TRBV2 to TRBJ1-2; tentative D call: TRBD1 (6 bases). Per germline, CDR1 SNHLY and CDR2 FYNNEI. This CDR3 has 14 residues. V was clipped by 7 bases and J by 4 bases, with 16 bases between them. The DNA for the CDR3 is TGTGCCAGCAACCCGGGACACGGGAGCTATGGCTACACCTTC. Translated: CASNPGHGSYGYTF.

This clone was seen a single time. CDR3 sequence (DNA): TGTGCCAGCAGCTCCCCCCGGCGGACAGGGGTCACTGGGGCCAACGTCCTGACTTTC. It codes for CASSSPRRTGVTGANVLTF. The V call is TRBV11-2, the J call TRBJ2-6, with 9 bases matching TRBD1. This CDR3 has 19 amino acids. The J segment lost 2 bases and the V segment lost 4 bases, leaving 12 bases of the junction unmatched. Germline V gene lookup returns CDR1 SGHAT and CDR2 FQNNGV. The full variable domain, completed using reference TRBV11-2 and TRBJ2-6, is EAGVAQSPRYKIIEKRQSVAFWCNPISGHATLYWYQQILGQGPKLLIQFQNNGVVDDSQLPKDRFSAERLKGVDSTLKIQPAKLEDSAVYLCASSSPRRTGVTGANVLTFGAGSRLTVL.

CDR3: CASSSQGARTEAFF. The CDR3 nucleotides are TGTGCCAGCAGCTCACAGGGGGCGCGCACTGAAGCTTTCTTT. The V call is TRBV11-2, the J call TRBJ1-1; 9 positions match TRBD1. Germline lookup yields CDR1 SGHAT and CDR2 FQNNGV. V was pared by 4 bases and J by 4 bases, with 4 bases of the junction left unmatched. The length of the CDR3 is 14 residues.

This chain uses TRBV5-4 with TRBJ1-2; D gene unclear. Trimming removed 2 bases from V and 4 bases from J, with 9 bases in between. The CDR3 is 13 amino acids. Per germline, CDR1 SGHNT and CDR2 YYREEE (reference sequence). The CDR3 loop reads CASSFDGLYGYTF. CDR3 DNA sequence: TGTGCCAGCAGCTTCGACGGACTCTATGGCTACACCTTC.

In regard to this clone: The identical CDR3 is also encoded by other nucleotide sequences in the sample. This chain joins TRBV6-6 and TRBJ1-5, with TRBD1 as a possible D gene (5 bases). Germline loops: CDR1 MNHNY, CDR2 SVGAGI (reference sequence). CDR3 length: 14 residues. V lost 0 bases to trimming and J lost 5 bases, with 8 bases between them. This CDR3 reads CASSYSGGDQPQHF. The DNA of the CDR3 is TGTGCCAGCAGTTACTCGGGAGGGGATCAGCCCCAGCATTTT.

The chain employs TRBV30 and TRBJ2-3; the D gene is possibly TRBD2 (5 bases). Trimming removed 3 bases from V and 4 bases from J, with 11 bases in between. Germline V gene lookup returns CDR1 GTSNPN and CDR2 SVGIG (reference sequence). The CDR3 is 13 residues long. The CDR3 bases are TGTGCCTGGAGGATTAGCGCCTCAGATACGCAGTATTTT. It translates to CAWRISASDTQYF.

This rearrangement joins TRBV2 to TRBJ2-7; the D is unclear. Germline V gene data show CDR1 as SNHLY and CDR2 as FYNNEI. The CDR3 contains 16 residues. The V and J ends lost 5 bases and 2 bases respectively, with 19 bases between them. The CDR3: CASSPSRAQPTYEQYF. Written as DNA, the CDR3 is TGTGCCAGCAGTCCCTCCCGGGCCCAGCCCACCTACGAGCAGTACTTC.

This clone appeared once. This rearrangement joins TRBV9 to TRBJ2-7; 7 nucleotides line up with TRBD2. V dropped 0 bases and J dropped 3; count of bases not matched to a gene: 9. The CDR3 loop spans 16 amino acids. Germline lookup yields CDR1 SGDLS and CDR2 YYNGEE. CDR3 region: CASSVGPTSFNYEQYF. The DNA for the CDR3 is TGTGCCAGCAGCGTAGGGCCGACTAGCTTTAACTACGAGCAGTACTTC.

This clone has a handful of counts. This chain links TRBV21-1 with TRBJ1-2; the D call of TRBD1 is as the table states it, not checked on the DNA. TRBV21-1 corresponds to a pseudogene. There are 15 residues in the CDR3. CDR3 loop: CASSKTGEEDYGYTF. CDR3 DNA: TGTGCCAGCAGCAAGACAGGGGAGGAGGACTATGGCTACACCTTC.